This entry lists 8 T cell receptor beta chains sequenced from one sample in a study of OX40 agonist ivuxolimab in advanced cancers. Assay: immunoSEQ multiplex PCR; the TCRdb copy retains only in-frame clones and omits some. The repertoire holds fewer than 70,000 clones, 80% to 90% seen once, with around 3% in the top ten. Sample: CD4+ or CD8+ T cells sorted from blood, taken in a trial of the OX40 agonist ivuxolimab. These receptor sequences come from an adult with an advanced solid tumor such as melanoma, head and neck, liver or kidney cancer.

The chain combines TRBV29-1 with TRBJ1-2, with 11 bases lining up with TRBD1. The CDR3 totals 13 residues. V shed 3 bases and J 8 bases; nucleotides not matched to a gene: 5. CDR1 is SQVTM, CDR2 ANQGSEA, per germline. The CDR3 DNA reads TGCAGCGTTGATCTGGGACAGGGGGGCGGCTACACCTTC. Encoded protein: CSVDLGQGGGYTF.

This clone turned up a few times. V and J are TRBV7-9 and TRBJ2-3; D gene unclear. This CDR3 comprises 13 residues. Germline V gene lookup returns CDR1 SEHNR and CDR2 FQNEAQ (reference sequence). V lost 1 base and J lost 4, with 6 bases in between. The chain's CDR3 is CASSLGASDTQYF. The DNA of the CDR3 is TGTGCCAGCAGCTTAGGGGCCTCAGATACGCAGTATTTT.

This chain joins TRBV30 and TRBJ1-5; 11 nucleotides line up with TRBD1. J gave up 3 bases and V 3 bases, and 4 bases lay outside the gene matches. Germline CDR1 is GTSNPN and CDR2 is SVGIG (reference sequence). The CDR3 has 15 residues. In nucleotides, the CDR3 is TGTGCCTGGAGGGGGACAGGGGGTGACAATCAGCCCCAGCATTTT. Translation: CAWRGTGGDNQPQHF.

V is TRBV4-1 and J is TRBJ1-2, with 10 bases identical to TRBD1. Germline CDR1 is MGHRA and CDR2 is YSYEKL. Trimming removed 2 bases from V and 4 bases from J; junction bases left unmatched: 4. This CDR3 has 15 residues. The CDR3 is CASSQPTGGRYGYTF. The CDR3 coding sequence is TGCGCCAGCAGCCAACCGACAGGGGGCCGCTATGGCTACACCTTC.

The V call is TRBV5-4, the J call TRBJ2-1; 12 nucleotides line up with TRBD1. Germline V gene sequence: CDR1 SGHNT, CDR2 YYREEE (reference sequence). Trimming at V came to 4 bases and at J to 9 bases, leaving 11 bases not matched to a gene. The CDR3 runs to 16 residues. CDR3 in DNA: TGTGCCAGCAGCCCCTCCCCGGGACAGGGGGCCGCTGAGCAGTTCTTC. Translated: CASSPSPGQGAAEQFF.

This chain links TRBV9 with TRBJ2-3, with D possibly being TRBD1 or TRBD2 (5 bases each). Germline CDR1 SGDLS, CDR2 YYNGEE. Trimming stripped 6 bases from V and 1 base from J, with 12 bases between. The length of the CDR3 is 14 residues. The CDR3 here is CASNPPGRTDTQYF. The DNA for the CDR3 is TGTGCCAGCAACCCTCCGGGACGCACAGATACGCAGTATTTT.

V and J are TRBV12-5 and TRBJ2-7; no reliable D call. The ends were cut back, 1 base at V and 4 bases at J, with 2 bases in the middle. Per germline, CDR1 LGHNT and CDR2 FRNRAP. The CDR3 loop spans 11 amino acids. Here the CDR3 DNA reads TGTGCTAGTGGTTTGGGGTACGAGCAGTACTTC. Its translation is CASGLGYEQYF.

The chain carries TRBV15 and TRBJ1-5; D perhaps matches TRBD1 (5 bases). This CDR3 contains 13 residues. Germline V lookup: CDR1 LNHNV, CDR2 YYDKDF (reference sequence). V was clipped by 0 bases and J by 6 bases, with 6 bases between them. CDR3 residues: CATSREGGQPQHF. The CDR3 nucleotides are TGTGCCACCAGCAGAGAGGGGGGTCAGCCCCAGCATTTT. Looking up the rest from reference TRBV15 and TRBJ1-5 gives the full variable domain: DAMVIQNPRYQVTQFGKPVTLSCSQTLNHNVMYWYQQKSSQAPKLLFHYYDKDFNNEADTPDNFQSRRPNTSFCFLDIRSPGLGDTAMYLCATSREGGQPQHFGDGTRLSIL.